These 10 T cell receptor beta chains were all obtained from the same sample, sequenced in a study of T cells after yellow fever vaccination. TCRdb used MiXCR to reprocess the 5' RACE reads, holding one entry per CDR3 protein. Of around 530,000 distinct CDR3 sequences in the sample, less than 20% were seen once. Sequencing was performed on PBMCs, taken 5 to 6 days after the first yellow fever vaccination. The source is a man aged 18 to 29 who received the YFV17D yellow fever vaccine.

J is TRBJ2-3 and V is TRBV19; perhaps D is TRBD1 or TRBD2 (5 bases each). The CDR3 runs to 13 residues. The germline V gene encodes CDR1 LNHDA and CDR2 SQIVND (reference sequence). The V and J ends lost 10 bases and 0 bases respectively, with 11 bases between them. The CDR3: CATGPASTDTQYF. The CDR3, as DNA: TGTGCCACGGGGCCTGCTAGCACAGATACGCAGTATTTT.

The CDR3 here is CSARDPVSGGKTDTQYF. CDR3 nucleotides: TGCAGTGCTAGAGATCCGGTTTCGGGGGGAAAGACAGATACGCAGTATTTT. This chain joins TRBV20-1 and TRBJ2-3, with 7 positions matching TRBD2. The germline gives CDR1 DFQATT, CDR2 SNEGSKA (reference sequence). The CDR3 spans 17 residues. After removal of 0 bases from V and 3 bases from J, the junction contained 12 bases not matched to a gene.

The chain combines TRBV24-1 with TRBJ1-5; no definite D call. The length of the CDR3 is 13 residues. The germline CDR1 and CDR2 sequences are KGHDR and SFDVKD. Trimming removed 4 bases from V and 0 bases from J, with 3 bases in between. The CDR3 DNA sequence: TGTGCCACCAGTGAACGTAGCAATCAGCCCCAGCATTTT. This gives the protein CATSERSNQPQHF.

The chain has TRBV6-2 or TRBV6-3 and TRBJ2-7; maybe TRBD1 (6 bases). Germline CDR1 is MNHEY and CDR2 is SVGEGT. Trimming pared 6 bases from V and 0 bases from J, leaving 12 bases between. The CDR3 has 14 amino acids. The CDR3 region is CASRDNRVSYEQYF. As DNA, the CDR3 is TGTGCCAGCAGGGATAACAGGGTCTCCTACGAGCAGTACTTC.

This clonotype was seen ten or more times. The chain is built from TRBV25-1 and TRBJ1-6; TRBD1 aligns across 7 bases. CDR3 length: 13 amino acids. Trimming removed 3 bases from V and 7 bases from J; junction bases left unmatched: 0. Germline lookup yields CDR1 MGHDK and CDR2 SYGVNS. The CDR3 here is CASSDRGNSPLHF. The CDR3 nucleotides read TGTGCCAGCAGTGACAGGGGGAATTCACCCCTCCACTTT.

This chain joins TRBV2 and TRBJ2-3; D might be TRBD2 (5 bases). Germline CDR1 SNHLY, CDR2 FYNNEI. CDR3 length equals 13 residues. Trimming pared 11 bases from V and 8 bases from J, leaving 20 bases between. The CDR3, as DNA: TGTGCCCGGTCGAAACCCCGGGAAGCTACGCAGTATTTT. It is translated as CARSKPREATQYF. Together with reference TRBV2 and TRBJ2-3, the CDR3 gives the full variable domain: EPEVTQTPSHQVTQMGQEVILRCVPISNHLYFYWYRQILGQKVEFLVSFYNNEISEKSEIFDDQFSVERPDGSNFTLKIRSTKLEDSAMYFCARSKPREATQYFGPGTRLTVL.

The genes are TRBV14 and TRBJ1-1; tentatively, D is TRBD1 (5 bases). This CDR3 spans 13 amino acids. V was shortened by 2 bases and J by 5 bases, with 9 bases between the two germline ends. Germline V gene lookup returns CDR1 SGHDN and CDR2 FVKESK. CDR3 residues: CASSQLWGTEAFF. The CDR3 nucleotides read TGTGCCAGCAGCCAACTGTGGGGGACTGAAGCTTTCTTT.

This clonotype appeared a few times. This chain links TRBV11-2 with TRBJ1-1, with 7 bases that match TRBD1. With 2 bases clipped from V and 3 bases from J, the junction kept 9 bases outside the gene matches. The V gene's germline CDR1 is SGHAT and CDR2 FQNNGV. The CDR3 is made up of 16 amino acids. CDR3 coding DNA: TGTGCCAGCAGCTTAAGGGGGATTCAGGGGGACACTGAAGCTTTCTTT. It codes for CASSLRGIQGDTEAFF. The full variable domain, rest sourced from reference TRBV11-2 and TRBJ1-1, is EAGVAQSPRYKIIEKRQSVAFWCNPISGHATLYWYQQILGQGPKLLIQFQNNGVVDDSQLPKDRFSAERLKGVDSTLKIQPAKLEDSAVYLCASSLRGIQGDTEAFFGQGTRLTVV.

The chain employs TRBV28 and TRBJ2-3; unclear D gene. V lost 1 base to trimming and J lost 5 bases, with 13 bases between them. The CDR3 runs to 15 residues. Germline CDR1 is MDHEN and CDR2 is SYDVKM. The CDR3 is CASSLSYDAGDTQYF. The CDR3, as DNA: TGTGCCAGCAGTTTATCGTACGACGCAGGAGATACGCAGTATTTT.

In its sample, this clonotype was seen a few times. V and J are TRBV15 and TRBJ2-7; D is possibly TRBD1 or TRBD2 (5 bases each). Germline CDR1 is LNHNV and CDR2 is YYDKDF (reference sequence). V lost 1 base to trimming and J lost 1 base, with 11 bases between them. This CDR3 has 15 amino acids. In DNA, the CDR3 is TGTGCCACCAGCAGAGCCAGGGAGATATCCTACGAGCAGTACTTC. Protein sequence: CATSRAREISYEQYF.